This T cell receptor (beta chain) originates from a study of blood T cell repertoires in COVID-19. Study in general: Italy, Spain and the United States were the sources of the convalescent and acute COVID-19 samples. Sources were T cells, B-cell-depleted T cells, or PBMCs; the material itself was cDNA or gDNA.

Looked up from germline, CDR1 is SGHAT and CDR2 is FQNNGV. The V end lost 2 bases, the J end lost 3 bases, and 12 bases lay between the germline ends. The CDR3 has 15 residues. Original processing methods: The authors estimated nucleated cell counts from reference gene primer amplification. The table came from immunoSEQ multiplex PCR; TCRdb's copy has only in-frame clones and leaves some out. D and trimming were read from the DNA, whereas the V and J calls and clone size are those reported in that table. This sample carries about 230,000 clones, over 70% of them seen once, and the ten largest clones take 7.9%.

The receptor was derived from a woman aged 80 or over with acute or convalescent COVID-19. The chain uses TRBV11-2 and TRBJ2-3, with D unclear. Sequences were obtained from peripheral blood. The CDR3 coding sequence is TGTGCCAGCAGCTTACTAGGAATCGGGACAGATACGCAGTATTTT. Translation gives CASSLLGIGTDTQYF.